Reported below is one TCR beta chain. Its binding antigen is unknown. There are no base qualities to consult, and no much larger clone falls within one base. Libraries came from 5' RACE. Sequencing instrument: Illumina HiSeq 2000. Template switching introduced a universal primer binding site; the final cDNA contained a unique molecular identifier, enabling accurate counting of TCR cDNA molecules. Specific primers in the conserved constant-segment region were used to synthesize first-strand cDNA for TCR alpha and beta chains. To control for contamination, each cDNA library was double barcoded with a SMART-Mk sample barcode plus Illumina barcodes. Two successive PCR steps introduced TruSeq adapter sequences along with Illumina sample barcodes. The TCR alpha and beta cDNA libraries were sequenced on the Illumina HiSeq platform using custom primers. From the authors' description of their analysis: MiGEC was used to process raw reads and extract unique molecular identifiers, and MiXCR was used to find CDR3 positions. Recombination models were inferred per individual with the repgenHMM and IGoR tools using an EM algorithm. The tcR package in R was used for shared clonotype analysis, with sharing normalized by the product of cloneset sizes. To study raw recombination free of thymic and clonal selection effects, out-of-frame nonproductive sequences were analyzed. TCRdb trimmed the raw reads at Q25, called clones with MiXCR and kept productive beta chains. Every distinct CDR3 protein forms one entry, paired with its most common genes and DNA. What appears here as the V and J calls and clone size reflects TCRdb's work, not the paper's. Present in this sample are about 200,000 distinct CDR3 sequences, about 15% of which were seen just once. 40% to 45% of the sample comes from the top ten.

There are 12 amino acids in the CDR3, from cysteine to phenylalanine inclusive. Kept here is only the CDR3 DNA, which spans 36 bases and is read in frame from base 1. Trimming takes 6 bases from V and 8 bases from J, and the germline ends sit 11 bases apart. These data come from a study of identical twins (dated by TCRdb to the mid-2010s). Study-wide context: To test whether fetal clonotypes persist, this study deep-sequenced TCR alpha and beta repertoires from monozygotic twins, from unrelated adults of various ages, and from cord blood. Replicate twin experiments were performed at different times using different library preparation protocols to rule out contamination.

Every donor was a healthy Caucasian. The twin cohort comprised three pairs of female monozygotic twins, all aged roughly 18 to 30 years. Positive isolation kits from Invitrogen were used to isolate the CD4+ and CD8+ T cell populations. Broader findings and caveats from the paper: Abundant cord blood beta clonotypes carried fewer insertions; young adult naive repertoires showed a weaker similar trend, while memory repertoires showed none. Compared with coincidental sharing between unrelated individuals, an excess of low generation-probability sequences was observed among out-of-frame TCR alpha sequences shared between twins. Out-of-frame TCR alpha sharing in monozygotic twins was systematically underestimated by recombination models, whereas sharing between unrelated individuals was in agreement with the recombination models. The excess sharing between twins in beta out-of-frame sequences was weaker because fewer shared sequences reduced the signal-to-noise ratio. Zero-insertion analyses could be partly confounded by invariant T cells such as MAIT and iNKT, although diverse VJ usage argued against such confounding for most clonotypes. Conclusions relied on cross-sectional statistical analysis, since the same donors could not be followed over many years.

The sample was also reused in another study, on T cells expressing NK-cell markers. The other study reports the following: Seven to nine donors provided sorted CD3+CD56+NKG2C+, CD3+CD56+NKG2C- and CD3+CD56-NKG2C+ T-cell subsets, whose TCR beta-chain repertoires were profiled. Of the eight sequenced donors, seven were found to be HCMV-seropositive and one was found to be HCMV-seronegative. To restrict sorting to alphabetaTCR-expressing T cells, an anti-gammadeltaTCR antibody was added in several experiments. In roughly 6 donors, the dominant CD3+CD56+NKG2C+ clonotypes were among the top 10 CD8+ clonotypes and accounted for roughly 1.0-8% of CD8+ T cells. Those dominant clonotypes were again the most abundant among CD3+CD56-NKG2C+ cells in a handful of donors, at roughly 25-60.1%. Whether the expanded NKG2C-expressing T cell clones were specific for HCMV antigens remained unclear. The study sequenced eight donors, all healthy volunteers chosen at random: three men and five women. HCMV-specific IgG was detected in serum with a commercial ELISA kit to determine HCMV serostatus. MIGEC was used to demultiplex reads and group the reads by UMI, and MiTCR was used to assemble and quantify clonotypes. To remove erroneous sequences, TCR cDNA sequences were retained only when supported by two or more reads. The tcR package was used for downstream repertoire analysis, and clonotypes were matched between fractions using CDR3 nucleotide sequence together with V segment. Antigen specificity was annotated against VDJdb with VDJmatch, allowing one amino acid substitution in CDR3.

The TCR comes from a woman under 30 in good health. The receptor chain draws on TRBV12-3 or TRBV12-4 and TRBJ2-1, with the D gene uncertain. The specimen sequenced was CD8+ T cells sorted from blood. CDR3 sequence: CASSQRWHEQFF. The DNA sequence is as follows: TGTGCCAGCAGCCAAAGATGGCATGAGCAGTTCTTC.